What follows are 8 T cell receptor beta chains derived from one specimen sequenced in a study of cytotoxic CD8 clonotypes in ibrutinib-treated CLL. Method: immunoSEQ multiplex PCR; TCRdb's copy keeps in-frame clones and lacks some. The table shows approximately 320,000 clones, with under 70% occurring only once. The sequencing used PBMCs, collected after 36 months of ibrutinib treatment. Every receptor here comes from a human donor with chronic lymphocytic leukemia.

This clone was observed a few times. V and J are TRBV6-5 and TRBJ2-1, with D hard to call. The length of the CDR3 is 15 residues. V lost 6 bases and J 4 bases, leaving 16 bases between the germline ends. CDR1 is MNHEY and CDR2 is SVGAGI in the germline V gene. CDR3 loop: CASSRPPGTYNEQFF. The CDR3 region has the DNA TGTGCCAGCAGCCGCCCGCCAGGAACATACAATGAGCAGTTCTTC.

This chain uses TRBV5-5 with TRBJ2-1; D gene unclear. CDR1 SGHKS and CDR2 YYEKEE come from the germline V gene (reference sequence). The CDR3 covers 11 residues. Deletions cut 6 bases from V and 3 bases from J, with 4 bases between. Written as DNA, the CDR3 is TGTGCCAGCATGGGCTACAATGAGCAGTTCTTC. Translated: CASMGYNEQFF.

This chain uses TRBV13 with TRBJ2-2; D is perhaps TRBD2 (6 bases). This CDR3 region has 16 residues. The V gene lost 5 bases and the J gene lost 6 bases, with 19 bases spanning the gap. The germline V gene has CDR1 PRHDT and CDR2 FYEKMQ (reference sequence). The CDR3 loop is CASSLRGLRNPGELFF. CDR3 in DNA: TGTGCCAGCAGCCTCCGAGGACTACGCAATCCCGGGGAGCTGTTTTTT.

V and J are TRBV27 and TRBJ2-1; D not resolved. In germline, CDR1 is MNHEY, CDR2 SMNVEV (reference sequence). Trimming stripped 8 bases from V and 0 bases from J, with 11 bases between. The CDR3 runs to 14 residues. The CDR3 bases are TGTGCCAGCCGCCCCGGAAGCTCCTACAATGAGCAGTTCTTC. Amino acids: CASRPGSSYNEQFF.

CDR3 region: CASSPTGGDYGYTF. DNA for the CDR3: TGTGCCAGCAGTCCGACAGGGGGCGACTATGGCTACACCTTC. The chain has TRBV6-5 and TRBJ1-2; 10 positions agree with TRBD1. Germline lookup yields CDR1 MNHEY and CDR2 SVGAGI. After removal of 5 bases from V and 3 bases from J, the junction contained 3 bases not matched to a gene. The CDR3 consists of 14 residues.

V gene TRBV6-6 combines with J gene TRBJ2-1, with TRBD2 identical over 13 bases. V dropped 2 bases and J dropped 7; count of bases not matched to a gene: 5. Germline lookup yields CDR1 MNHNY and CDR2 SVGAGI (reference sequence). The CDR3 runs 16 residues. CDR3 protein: CASSYRTSGGGNEQFF. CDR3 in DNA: TGTGCCAGCAGTTACCGTACTAGCGGGGGGGGGAATGAGCAGTTCTTC.

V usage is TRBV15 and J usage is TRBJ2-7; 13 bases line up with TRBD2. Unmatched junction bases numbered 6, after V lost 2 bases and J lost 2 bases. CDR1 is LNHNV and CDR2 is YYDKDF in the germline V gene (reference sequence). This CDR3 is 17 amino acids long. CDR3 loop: CATSRPPGLAGTYEQYF. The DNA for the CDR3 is TGTGCCACCAGCAGACCCCCGGGACTAGCGGGGACCTACGAGCAGTACTTC.

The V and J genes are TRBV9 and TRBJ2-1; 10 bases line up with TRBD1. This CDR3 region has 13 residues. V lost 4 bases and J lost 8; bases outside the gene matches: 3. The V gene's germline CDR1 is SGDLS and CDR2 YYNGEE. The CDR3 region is CASSMTGGDEQFF. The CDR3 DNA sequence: TGTGCCAGCAGCATGACAGGGGGCGATGAGCAGTTCTTC.